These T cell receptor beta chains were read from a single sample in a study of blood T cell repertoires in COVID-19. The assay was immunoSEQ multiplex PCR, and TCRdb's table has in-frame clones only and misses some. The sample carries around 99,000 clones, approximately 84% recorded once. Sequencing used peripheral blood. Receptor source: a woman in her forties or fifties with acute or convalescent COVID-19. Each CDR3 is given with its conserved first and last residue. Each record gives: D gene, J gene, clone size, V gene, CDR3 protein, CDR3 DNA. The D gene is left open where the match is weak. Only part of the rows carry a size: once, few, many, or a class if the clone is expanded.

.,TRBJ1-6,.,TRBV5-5,CASSWGDTMDSPLHF,TGTGCCAGCAGCTGGGGGGATACGATGGATTCACCCCTCCACTTT
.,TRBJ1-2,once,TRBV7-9,CASSDRWGQNYGYTF,TGTGCCAGCAGCGATCGATGGGGGCAAAACTATGGCTACACCTTC
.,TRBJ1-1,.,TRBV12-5,CASGLTGSEAFF,TGTGCTAGTGGTTTGACGGGGTCTGAAGCTTTCTTT
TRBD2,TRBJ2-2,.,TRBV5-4,CASSASGGAWTGELFF,TGTGCCAGCAGCGCTAGCGGGGGGGCTTGGACCGGGGAGCTGTTTTTT
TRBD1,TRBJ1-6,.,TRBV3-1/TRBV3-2,CASSHTPGQRNSPLHF,TGTGCCAGCAGCCATACCCCGGGACAGAGAAATTCACCCCTCCACTTT
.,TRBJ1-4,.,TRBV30,CAVATRGAGEKLFF,TGTGCCGTGGCTACACGGGGGGCAGGGGAAAAACTGTTTTTT
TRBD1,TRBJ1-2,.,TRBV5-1,CASSLDRGLVYGYTF,TGCGCCAGCAGCCTGGACAGGGGGCTTGTCTATGGCTACACCTTC
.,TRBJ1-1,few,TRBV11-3,CASSNSGRTNTEAFF,TGTGCCAGCAGCAATTCCGGCCGGACAAACACTGAAGCTTTCTTT
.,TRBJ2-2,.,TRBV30,CAWMEGGPGELFF,TGTGCCTGGATGGAGGGGGGGCCCGGGGAGCTGTTTTTT
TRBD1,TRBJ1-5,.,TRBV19,CASRRQGDGNQPQHF,TGTGCCAGTCGGAGACAGGGGGATGGCAATCAGCCCCAGCATTTT
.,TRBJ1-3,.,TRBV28,CASSRTGTSSGNTIYF,TGTGCCAGCAGCCGCACAGGTACCAGCTCTGGAAACACCATATATTTT
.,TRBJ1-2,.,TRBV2,CASSEDSWYGYTF,TGTGCCAGCAGTGAAGACAGCTGGTATGGCTACACCTTC
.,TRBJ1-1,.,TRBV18,CASSYYRDANEAFF,TGTGCCAGCTCATACTACAGGGATGCGAATGAAGCTTTCTTT
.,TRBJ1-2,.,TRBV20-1,CSARPDYGYTF,TGCAGTGCTAGGCCAGACTATGGCTACACCTTC
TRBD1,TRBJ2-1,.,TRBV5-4,CASSLAGGIYNEQFF,TGTGCCAGCAGCTTAGCAGGGGGCATCTACAATGAGCAGTTCTTC
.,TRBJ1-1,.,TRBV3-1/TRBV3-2,CASSERRTSSAEAFF,TGTGCCAGCAGCGAAAGACGGACTTCAAGTGCTGAAGCTTTCTTT
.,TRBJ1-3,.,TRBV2,CASSDQGSGNTIYF,TGTGCCAGCAGTGACCAGGGCTCTGGAAACACCATATATTTT
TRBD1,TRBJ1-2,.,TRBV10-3,CAISAGDSWYGYTF,TGTGCCATCAGTGCCGGGGACAGCTGGTATGGCTACACCTTC
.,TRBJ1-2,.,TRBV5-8,CASRTKGSVYGYTF,TGTGCCAGCAGGACTAAGGGTAGTGTCTATGGCTACACCTTC
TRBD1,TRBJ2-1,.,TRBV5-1,CASRLRTGDNEQFF,TGCGCCAGCAGATTGAGGACAGGCGACAATGAGCAGTTCTTC
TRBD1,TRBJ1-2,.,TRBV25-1,CASSEYGRGALYGYTF,TGTGCCAGCAGTGAATACGGCAGGGGGGCCCTCTATGGCTACACCTTC
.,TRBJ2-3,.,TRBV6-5,CASKVSDGGTDTQYF,TGTGCCAGCAAAGTATCGGATGGCGGGACAGATACGCAGTATTTT
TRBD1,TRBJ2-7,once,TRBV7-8,CASRLAGGDEQYF,TGTGCCAGCAGATTAGCAGGGGGCGACGAGCAGTACTTC
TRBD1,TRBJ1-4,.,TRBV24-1,CATSQGADEKLFF,TGTGCCACCAGTCAGGGGGCTGATGAAAAACTGTTTTTT
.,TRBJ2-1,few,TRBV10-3,CAISDPGGPNDNEQFF,TGTGCCATCAGTGATCCCGGGGGGCCCAATGACAATGAGCAGTTCTTC
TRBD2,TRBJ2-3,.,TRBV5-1,CASSPPVSGGTDTQYF,TGCGCCAGCAGCCCACCTGTAAGCGGGGGGACAGATACGCAGTATTTT
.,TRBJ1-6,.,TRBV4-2,CASSQVGRGGMDPLPLHF,TGTGCCAGCAGCCAAGTGGGCCGGGGGGGGATGGATCCTTTACCCCTCCACTTT
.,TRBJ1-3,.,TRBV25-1,CASSIAGAGNTIYF,TGTGCCAGCTCCATCGCGGGGGCTGGAAACACCATATATTTT
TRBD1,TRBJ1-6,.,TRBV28,CASSPEDRLSPLHF,TGTGCCAGCAGCCCAGAGGACAGGCTGTCACCCCTCCACTTT
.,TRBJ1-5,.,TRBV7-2,CASSKYGNSNQPQHF,TGTGCCAGCAGTAAATACGGGAATAGCAATCAGCCCCAGCATTTT
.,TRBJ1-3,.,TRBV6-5,CASMGGSGNTIYF,TGTGCCAGCATGGGGGGCTCTGGAAACACCATATATTTT
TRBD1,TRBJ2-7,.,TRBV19,CASSGTGVDEQYF,TGTGCCAGTAGTGGGACAGGGGTTGACGAGCAGTACTTC
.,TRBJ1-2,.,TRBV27,CATLRGGGYTF,TGTGCCACCTTGCGCGGCGGCGGCTACACCTTC
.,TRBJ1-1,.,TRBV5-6,CASTDTKSGNTEAFF,TGTGCCAGCACCGACACGAAAAGTGGGAACACTGAAGCTTTCTTT
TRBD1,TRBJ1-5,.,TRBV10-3,CASSTGVSNQPQHF,TGTGCCAGCTCGACAGGGGTTAGCAATCAGCCCCAGCATTTT
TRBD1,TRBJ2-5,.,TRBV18,CASSLQEGAGGRETQYF,TGTGCCAGCTCACTACAGGAGGGCGCAGGGGGCAGGGAGACCCAGTACTTC
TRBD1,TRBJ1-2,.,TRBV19,CASSLPGTGDGYTF,TGTGCCAGTTCCCTACCCGGGACAGGGGATGGCTACACCTTC
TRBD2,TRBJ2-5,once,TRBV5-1,CARRRGGAETQYF,TGCGCCCGCCGCCGGGGGGGGGCGGAGACCCAGTACTTC
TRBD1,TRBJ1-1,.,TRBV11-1,CASSAQGALMNTEAFF,TGTGCCAGCAGCGCACAGGGGGCCTTGATGAACACTGAAGCTTTCTTT